The clone carrying this T cell receptor (beta chain) was observed a single time. Its specificity is unknown. The data belong to a study of siplizumab effects on memory and regulatory T cells. Findings of the study overall: The mapping of alloreactive clones to unstimulated subsets covered only a minor fraction of them. Naive T cells appeared more diverse than memory cells and seemed to be major alloresponse contributors.

Here immunoSEQ multiplex PCR was the method, and the copy in TCRdb shows in-frame clones only, minus some. Among 70,000 to 90,000 clones listed, about 87% were seen once. Trimming shortened V by 2 bases and J by 6 bases, and 9 bases separated the two germline ends. There are 13 residues in the CDR3. CDR1 and CDR2 (germline): SGHAT, FQNNGV. The sequencing input was CD4+ T cells sorted from blood. The source of this sequence is a human donor in good health. The rearrangement joins TRBV11-2 to TRBJ2-3, with D hard to call. CDR3 amino acids: CASSLQPTDTQYF. CDR3 in DNA: TGTGCCAGCAGCTTACAGCCAACGGATACGCAGTATTTT.